These 5 T cell receptor beta chains originate from one sample sequenced in a study of glioma-infiltrating T cells after dendritic cell vaccination. The table came from immunoSEQ multiplex PCR; TCRdb's copy has only in-frame clones and leaves some out. The data hold tens of thousands of clones, with 87% observed a single time. Described time point: after dendritic cell vaccination, including at tumor progression/relapse. Sample: blood, taken after dendritic cell vaccination. The receptor set was obtained from a human donor with glioblastoma.

The J gene is TRBJ1-1, the V gene TRBV11-2; 7 nucleotides agree with TRBD1. This CDR3 has 14 amino acids. V trimming: 5 bases; J trimming: 5 bases; junction bases outside the gene matches: 8. The germline V gene has CDR1 SGHAT and CDR2 FQNNGV. The CDR3 DNA follows: TGTGCCAGCAGCCACCGACAGGGAAGAACTGAAGCTTTCTTT. Its protein product is CASSHRQGRTEAFF.

This clone was detected only once. CDR3 amino acids: CASSHTGDSNQPQHF. CDR3 bases: TGCGCCAGCAGCCATACAGGGGATAGCAATCAGCCCCAGCATTTT. The chain uses TRBV5-1 and TRBJ1-5; the match to TRBD1 covers 7 bases. The V gene's germline CDR1 is SGHRS and CDR2 YFSETQ. The CDR3 loop spans 15 amino acids. J was trimmed by 0 bases and V by 4 bases; bases with no gene match: 4.

The chain uses TRBV6-4 and TRBJ2-2, with TRBD1 identical over 8 bases. Germline-derived CDR1 and CDR2 are MRHNA and SNTAGT. This CDR3 contains 14 residues. Trimming cost V 8 bases and J 1 base; bases outside gene matches: 3. CDR3 coding DNA: TGTGCCAGCGCGACAGGGGAGAACACCGGGGAGCTGTTTTTT. Amino acids: CASATGENTGELFF.

CDR3 sequence (DNA): TGTGCCAGCAGCCCCGGGTTCTCGGTTGAGGTCCAGTACTTC. Translating gives CASSPGFSVEVQYF. The V call is TRBV11-2, the J call TRBJ2-5; no reliable D call. From germline, CDR1 is SGHAT and CDR2 FQNNGV. V lost 5 bases and J 10 bases, leaving 20 bases between the germline ends. This CDR3 spans 14 amino acids.

The chain is built from TRBV7-9 and TRBJ2-7; TRBD1 agrees at 7 bases. This CDR3 is 13 amino acids long. The J segment lost 1 base and the V segment lost 3 bases, leaving 0 bases of the junction unmatched. Germline CDR1 SEHNR, CDR2 FQNEAQ (reference sequence). CDR3 DNA: TGTGCCAGCAGCTTCAGGGGGTCCTACGAGCAGTACTTC. This encodes CASSFRGSYEQYF.